The T cell receptor beta chain described here comes from a study of regulatory T cells in long-lasting Graves disease. This clonotype was counted ten times or more. Arm-PCR of CDR3 regions and iRepertoire HTBI primers were the basis on which TCR beta libraries were built. MiXCR, applied by TCRdb to the multiplex PCR reads, yields one record per CDR3 protein. The sample holds about 320,000 distinct CDR3 sequences, roughly 18% seen once. Trimming pared 8 bases from V and 4 bases from J, leaving 18 bases between. This CDR3 region has 16 residues. Germline CDR1 MDHEN, CDR2 SYDVKM. Time point specified: newly diagnosed GD, antithyroid drugs for less than 3 months. After RNA was extracted from PBMCs, the TCR library was made from it.

The rearrangement joins TRBV28 to TRBJ2-6; the D gene is possibly TRBD1 (7 bases). The sample was peripheral blood mononuclear cells (PBMCs), taken at new diagnosis, from a patient treated with antithyroid drugs. The sequence derives from a female donor with Graves disease. The CDR3 spells CASSGGQLGGANVLTF. CDR3 DNA sequence: TGTGCCAGCTCAGGGGGGCAGTTGGGCGGGGCCAACGTCCTGACTTTC. Variable domain in full (rest from reference TRBV28 and TRBJ2-6): DVKVTQSSRYLVKRTGEKVFLECVQDMDHENMFWYRQDPGLGLRLIYFSYDVKMKEKGDIPEGYSVSREKKERFSLILESASTNQTSMYLCASSGGQLGGANVLTFGAGSRLTVL.